This T cell receptor beta chain appears in the sequencing data of a study of T cells after yellow fever vaccination (dated by TCRdb to the late 2010s). In terms of the full investigation: Libraries from fractions with low cell numbers were prepared with the SMART-Seq v4 Ultra Low Input RNA kit. To track T-cell clones before and after primary and booster YFV17D yellow fever vaccination, bulk TCR alpha and beta repertoires were sequenced longitudinally. The cohort comprised two healthy male donors, one aged 18 to 29 and one aged 30 to 40 years. Blood was drawn at multiple timepoints before and after primary and secondary immunization, with bulk PBMC replicates and cell subsets isolated. What the work shows at the level of the full study, not this receptor alone: Compared with the primary T-cell response, the secondary T-cell response was faster but weaker, reaching its peak on day 5 rather than on day 15. A small share of clonotypes occurred in both CD4 and CD8 compartments, likely arising from convergent recombination. FACS-sorted repertoires could contain abundant contaminating clonotypes from the bulk population, so computational filtering was required. Because only a couple of donors were included in the study, the extent to which the findings can be generalized is limited. After the booster, most of the clones that had expanded following primary vaccination were detected again (around 97% of CD4 and around 88% of CD8), which suggests that memory was broadly maintained.

Notes on this clonotype: This clone's antigen is unknown. Base quality data are lacking; no much larger clone is found one base away.

The meaning of the sample's treatment or condition label: live attenuated yellow fever vaccine strain. PBMCs were isolated from peripheral blood using a standard Ficoll-Paque protocol. Dynabeads CD4 and CD8 positive selection kits were used to isolate CD4 and CD8 T-cell fractions. TriZol was used to extract RNA from bulk PBMCs, CD4 and CD8 fractions, and dextramer-positive and dextramer-negative fractions. V and J are truncated by 0 bases and 0 bases respectively, leaving an intervening sequence of 6 bases. The CDR3, cysteine through phenylalanine, is 15 amino acids long. The entry retains the CDR3 DNA only, 45 bases that are in frame from base 1. The germline V gene supplies CDR1 SGHRS and CDR2 YFSETQ. Sequencing used an Illumina NovaSeq 6000. Synthesis of TCR cDNA relied on 5'RACE template switching, a step that introduced a universal primer site along with unique molecular identifiers. cDNA synthesis was primed from both the TCR alpha and TCR beta constant segments. Library amplification involved two PCR steps, and the second step added sample barcodes and sequencing adapters. Sequencing of libraries was performed on Illumina HiSeq 2500 (2x100 bp) or NovaSeq (2x150 bp). In the authors' own workflow: MIGEC handled demultiplexing of reads and collapsing into UMI consensus sequences, while MiXCR performed V(D)J alignment. Using edgeR on replicate PBMC samples, clonotypes were called vaccine-responding if FDR was below 0.01 and the log2 fold change was above 5 up to day 15. Bulk clonotypes were assigned CD4 or CD8 identity according to which sequenced CD4 or CD8 repertoire held them at higher abundance. TCRdb took the public reads, trimmed them with fastp at Q25, ran MiXCR for clone calling and kept in-frame beta chains. Merged by CDR3 protein, the rows form single entries marked with the most common genes and DNA. TCRdb, not the original authors, processed these V and J calls. The sample table records 95,000 to 150,000 distinct CDR3 sequences; about 8.2% of these occur just once. Under 40% of the sample goes to the ten largest clones.

The chain employs TRBV5-1 and TRBJ2-2, with the D gene not confidently named. The sequence came from a man younger than 30 who received the YFV17D yellow fever vaccine. The sequences come from CD8+ T cells sorted from PBMCs, collected on the day of the yellow fever booster vaccination. The CDR3: CASSLVQPNTGELFF. The DNA is TGCGCCAGCAGCTTGGTTCAGCCGAACACCGGGGAGCTGTTTTTT. Joined to the reference TRBV5-1 and TRBJ2-2 proteins, this CDR3 gives the full variable domain: KAGVTQTPRYLIKTRGQQVTLSCSPISGHRSVSWYQQTPGQGLQFLFEYFSETQRNKGNFPGRFSGRQFSNSRSEMNVSTLELGDSALYLCASSLVQPNTGELFFGEGSRLTVL.